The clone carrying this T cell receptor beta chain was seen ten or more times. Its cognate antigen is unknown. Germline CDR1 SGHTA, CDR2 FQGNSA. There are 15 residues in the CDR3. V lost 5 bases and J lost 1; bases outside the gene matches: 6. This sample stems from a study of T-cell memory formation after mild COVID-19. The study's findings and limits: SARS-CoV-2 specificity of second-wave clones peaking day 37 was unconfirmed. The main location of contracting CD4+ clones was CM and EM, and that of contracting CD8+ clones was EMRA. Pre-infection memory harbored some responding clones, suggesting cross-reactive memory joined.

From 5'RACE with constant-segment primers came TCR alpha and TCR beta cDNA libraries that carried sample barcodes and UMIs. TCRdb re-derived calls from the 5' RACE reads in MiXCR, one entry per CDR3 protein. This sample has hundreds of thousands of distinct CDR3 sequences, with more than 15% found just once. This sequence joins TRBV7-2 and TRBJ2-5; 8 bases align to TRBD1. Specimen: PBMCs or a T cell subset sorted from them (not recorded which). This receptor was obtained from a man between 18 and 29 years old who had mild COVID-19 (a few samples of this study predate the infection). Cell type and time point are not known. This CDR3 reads CASSGTGGLQETQYF. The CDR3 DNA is TGTGCCAGCAGCGGTACAGGGGGGCTCCAAGAGACCCAGTACTTC.